Below, 21 T cell receptor beta chains from the same sample are listed, as sequenced in a study of cytomegalovirus exposure and HLA in healthy donors. Assay: immunoSEQ multiplex PCR; the TCRdb copy retains only in-frame clones and omits some. Seen here are about 160,000 clones, 90% to 97% observed once, and the top ten hold 0.89%. The sequenced sample consisted of PBMCs. Source of these receptors: a woman aged 18-29 years in good health and CMV-seronegative.

The rearrangement links TRBV5-1 to TRBJ1-2, with 9 nucleotides matching TRBD1. The V segment lost 4 bases and the J segment 4 bases; nucleotides outside the gene matches: 8. Germline V gives CDR1 SGHRS, CDR2 YFSETQ. This CDR3 comprises 15 residues. CDR3 amino acids: CASSPHGQGRYGYTF. The CDR3 DNA reads TGCGCCAGCAGCCCCCACGGACAGGGGCGCTATGGCTACACCTTC.

The CDR3 nucleotides read TGCGCCAGCAGCCAGGGGGGTATTTCCTACGAGCAGTACTTC. It is translated as CASSQGGISYEQYF. This chain links TRBV4-3 with TRBJ2-7, with D possibly TRBD2 on 6 matching bases. From germline, CDR1 is LGHNA and CDR2 YSLEER. The CDR3 is 14 residues long. Trimming cost V 3 bases and J 1 base, with 10 bases left between them.

This clone was picked up one time. This chain uses TRBV5-5 with TRBJ2-2; the match to TRBD2 covers 9 bases. The CDR3 has 18 amino acids. Germline trimming cut 0 bases from V and 0 bases from J; bases unmatched to any gene: 6. Germline lookup yields CDR1 SGHKS and CDR2 YYEKEE (reference sequence). The CDR3 protein is CASSLAISGGPNTGELFF. The CDR3 nucleotides read TGTGCCAGCAGCTTGGCTATTAGCGGGGGACCGAACACCGGGGAGCTGTTTTTT.

The J gene is TRBJ1-5, the V gene TRBV15; 9 bases map to TRBD1. The CDR3 contains 15 residues. Unmatched junction bases numbered 2, after V lost 1 base and J lost 4 bases. CDR1 LNHNV and CDR2 YYDKDF come from the germline V gene (reference sequence). CDR3 sequence: CATSRGQGVNQPQHF. The CDR3 nucleotides read TGTGCCACCAGCAGAGGACAGGGGGTTAATCAGCCCCAGCATTTT.

The genes are TRBV19 and TRBJ2-7, with 9 bases aligning to TRBD1. Germline V CDR1 and CDR2: LNHDA, SQIVND (reference sequence). CDR3 length: 15 residues. The V and J ends lost 5 bases and 0 bases, in that order; junction bases with no gene match: 5. CDR3 bases: TGTGCCAGTAGTCATCCGGGACAGGGCTCCTACGAGCAGTACTTC. Translating gives CASSHPGQGSYEQYF.

The chain employs TRBV6-6 and TRBJ1-3, with TRBD1 matching 7 bases. V dropped 5 bases and J dropped 2; count of bases not matched to a gene: 3. This CDR3 has 14 amino acids. Per the germline V gene, CDR1 is MNHNY and CDR2 is SVGAGI (reference sequence). The CDR3 bases are TGTGCCAGCAGTCCTACAGGGGCTGGAAACACCATATATTTT. Its translation: CASSPTGAGNTIYF.

This clone was counted once. The V and J genes are TRBV27 and TRBJ2-5; a weak D match, TRBD2 (5 bases). Trimming cost V 3 bases and J 0 bases, with 8 bases left between them. CDR1 and CDR2 (germline): MNHEY, SMNVEV (reference sequence). This CDR3 comprises 14 residues. The CDR3 DNA follows: TGTGCCAGCAGTTTGGGGAGTTACCAAGAGACCCAGTACTTC. Translation: CASSLGSYQETQYF.

The chain combines TRBV5-8 with TRBJ1-1; tentative D call: TRBD1 (6 bases). The V gene's germline CDR1 is SGHTS and CDR2 YDEGEE. Trimming took off 2 bases at V and 1 base at J, with 6 bases between the two ends. The CDR3 sequence is 13 residues long. CDR3 region: CASSFRGNTEAFF. CDR3 DNA: TGTGCCAGCAGCTTCAGGGGGAACACTGAAGCTTTCTTT.

The CDR3 protein is CATSRDRGTYGYTF. DNA for the CDR3: TGTGCCACCAGCAGAGATCGGGGTACCTATGGCTACACCTTC. V gene TRBV15 combines with J gene TRBJ1-2; no firm D call. V was shortened by 0 bases and J by 4 bases, with 9 bases between the two germline ends. Germline V lookup: CDR1 LNHNV, CDR2 YYDKDF (reference sequence). This CDR3 contains 14 residues.

The gene calls are TRBV4-2 and TRBJ2-5, with a weak D call TRBD2 (5 bases). V gave up 4 bases and J gave up 5 bases, with 14 bases separating them. From germline, CDR1 is LGHNA and CDR2 YNFKEQ. The CDR3 totals 14 residues. The CDR3 spells CASSLGGVLETQYF. The CDR3 bases are TGTGCCAGCAGCCTCGGAGGCGTTTTGGAGACCCAGTACTTC.

This clone occurred a few times. The CDR3 sequence: CAISESLQGSRNEQYF. Written as DNA, the CDR3 is TGTGCCATCAGTGAGTCCCTACAGGGGAGTAGAAACGAGCAGTACTTC. The rearrangement joins TRBV10-3 to TRBJ2-7; 7 bases agree with TRBD1. CDR1 ENHRY and CDR2 SYGVKD come from the germline V gene. J gave up 5 bases and V 0 bases, and 10 bases lay outside the gene matches. This CDR3 region has 16 residues.

The V gene is TRBV21-1, the J gene TRBJ1-5; no check of the table's D call, TRBD1, against the DNA was made. TRBV21-1 is annotated as a pseudogene. The CDR3 totals 16 residues. CDR3 amino acids: CASIQDRGRGNQPQHF. The DNA for the CDR3 is TGTGCCAGCATCCAGGACAGGGGCCGAGGGAATCAGCCCCAGCATTTT.

This chain joins TRBV7-9 and TRBJ2-5; TRBD2 matches at 7 bases. With V trimmed by 5 bases and J by 9 bases, 6 bases remained unmatched. CDR1 SEHNR and CDR2 FQNEAQ come from the germline V gene (reference sequence). CDR3 length equals 12 residues. The CDR3 nucleotides read TGTGCCAGCAGCCCCAGCGGGACGGCCCAGTACTTC. It is translated as CASSPSGTAQYF.

The V and J genes are TRBV30 and TRBJ2-3; TRBD2 matches 8 bases. After removal of 7 bases from V and 3 bases from J, the junction contained 12 bases not matched to a gene. The CDR3 spans 15 residues. Germline V gene sequence: CDR1 GTSNPN, CDR2 SVGIG (reference sequence). CDR3 DNA: TGTGCCTCACCCATGTTAGCGGGGTCAACAGATACGCAGTATTTT. Translated: CASPMLAGSTDTQYF.

The chain recombines TRBV18 with TRBJ2-5; D is possibly TRBD2 (6 bases). Germline V gives CDR1 KGHSH, CDR2 LQKENI. The CDR3 spans 14 residues. Trimming cost V 3 bases and J 2 bases, with 10 bases left between them. CDR3 DNA: TGTGCCAGCTCACCCCGGGAGCTGCAAGAGACCCAGTACTTC. Translating gives CASSPRELQETQYF.

The rearrangement uses TRBV19 and TRBJ2-7, with 9 bases fitting TRBD1. There are 16 residues in the CDR3. The J segment lost 4 bases and the V segment lost 0 bases, leaving 7 bases of the junction unmatched. Per germline, CDR1 LNHDA and CDR2 SQIVND (reference sequence). CDR3 region: CASSIDKDRGGYEQYF. CDR3 nucleotide sequence: TGTGCCAGTAGTATAGATAAGGACAGGGGAGGATACGAGCAGTACTTC.

The CDR3 DNA sequence: TGTGCCAGCAGTAACAGGGGGCACTACGAGCAGTACTTC. This sequence encodes CASSNRGHYEQYF. This sequence joins TRBV7-9 and TRBJ2-7; TRBD1 matches at 9 bases. With 6 bases clipped from V and 3 bases from J, the junction kept 3 bases outside the gene matches. CDR1 and CDR2 (germline): SEHNR, FQNEAQ (reference sequence). The CDR3 extends over 13 amino acids.

The rearrangement links TRBV19 to TRBJ1-1, with a possible D match to TRBD1 (5 bases). Trimming removed 5 bases from V and 2 bases from J, with 18 bases in between. The CDR3 length is 16 residues. Germline loops: CDR1 LNHDA, CDR2 SQIVND (reference sequence). The CDR3 DNA reads TGTGCCAGTAGTTTCCCCGAAGGCAGGGATAACACTGAAGCTTTCTTT. Encoded protein: CASSFPEGRDNTEAFF.

This chain joins TRBV7-2 and TRBJ1-2; weak D call: TRBD1 (5 bases). The CDR3 length is 18 residues. The germline V and J ends were trimmed by 5 bases and 8 bases, with 30 bases remaining between them. Germline V gives CDR1 SGHTA, CDR2 FQGNSA. As DNA, the CDR3 is TGTGCCAGCAGCGGAGGGGCGGCATCAGACGGAGGGTCTAGGGGCTACACCTTC. Its protein is CASSGGAASDGGSRGYTF.

The rearrangement uses TRBV9 and TRBJ1-2; 8 bases map to TRBD1. The CDR3 has 15 residues. Germline V gene lookup returns CDR1 SGDLS and CDR2 YYNGEE. Losses at the gene ends were 0 bases for V and 6 bases for J; bases not matched to a gene: 7. The CDR3 region is CASSVEWTGRNGYTF. For the CDR3, the DNA is TGTGCCAGCAGCGTAGAGTGGACAGGGAGGAATGGCTACACCTTC.

This chain links TRBV6-6 with TRBJ1-2, with a possible D match to TRBD1 (6 bases). Trimming stripped 4 bases from V and 5 bases from J, with 11 bases between. Germline CDR1 and CDR2: MNHNY and SVGAGI (reference sequence). The CDR3 runs 13 residues. DNA of the CDR3: TGTGCCAGCAGTTCCTACAGGGAATATGGCTACACCTTC. Its translation is CASSSYREYGYTF.